This T cell receptor beta chain came from a study of beta chain features in type 1 diabetes. The study, taken as a whole, reports: Type 1 diabetes patients had TCRB CDR3s that were shorter (moderately but significantly so) in all four CD4+ subsets.

Of note for this clone: What it binds is unknown.

The CDR3 is 13 residues long. In germline, CDR1 is MNHEY, CDR2 SMNVEV (reference sequence). Trimming pared 5 bases from V and 5 bases from J, leaving 12 bases between. The isolated RNA, all of it, was reverse transcribed, so expressed TCRB transcripts were what got sequenced. The method was immunoSEQ multiplex PCR; TCRdb's version includes in-frame clones alone and lacks a portion of them. The data hold more than 55,000 clones, with 40% to 65% observed a single time. This clonotype was sampled from a woman in her forties with type 1 diabetes. The chain joins TRBV27 to TRBJ1-2; D is uncertain. The sequenced sample was Tregs from blood. The CDR3 DNA sequence: TGTGCCAGCAGTCCGCGCGAGGCGTATGGCTACACCTTC. Its translation is CASSPREAYGYTF.